Below, 21 T cell receptor beta chains from the same sample are listed, as sequenced in a study of blood T cells in healthy people across ages (dated by TCRdb to 2014 to 2015). Library generation was performed with 5' RACE. Sequencing used an Illumina HiSeq 2500. A second PCR of roughly 7 to 12 cycles was run with a J-beta primer mix and a sample-barcoded 5' primer. Using fastp trimming at Q25 and MiXCR clonotype assembly, TCRdb reanalyzed the public sequencing data and kept in-frame beta chains. Rows with a matching CDR3 protein are joined into one entry that keeps the most common DNA and genes. In all, the sample holds fewer than 600,000 distinct CDR3 sequences, and about 27% of those were seen once. The top ten constitute over 3.5% of the sample. The same data also went into a second study, on T cells of mothers and their children.

Sequencing was performed on blood. The source of these receptors is a boy aged 2-9 years in good health.

CDR3 in amino acids: CASSLSRAGRETQYF. The CDR3, as DNA: TGTGCCAGCAGCTTATCCAGGGCCGGTCGGGAGACCCAGTACTTC. V and J are TRBV11-2 and TRBJ2-5, with D perhaps matching TRBD1 (5 bases). V was trimmed by 2 bases and J by 5 bases, leaving 15 bases between them. The CDR3 length is 15 residues. Germline lookup yields CDR1 SGHAT and CDR2 FQNNGV. Full variable domain (missing parts from reference TRBV11-2 and TRBJ2-5): EAGVAQSPRYKIIEKRQSVAFWCNPISGHATLYWYQQILGQGPKLLIQFQNNGVVDDSQLPKDRFSAERLKGVDSTLKIQPAKLEDSAVYLCASSLSRAGRETQYFGPGTRLLVL.

A few counts support this clonotype. V and J are TRBV4-3 and TRBJ2-1; D tentatively reads TRBD1 or TRBD2 (5 bases each). With 1 base removed from V and 4 bases from J, the gap between germline ends came to 14 bases. Germline values: CDR1 LGHNA, CDR2 YSLEER. This CDR3 is 16 amino acids long. CDR3 in DNA: TGCGCCAGCAGCCAAGTTTACAGGACTCTATACAATGAGCAGTTCTTC. This codes for CASSQVYRTLYNEQFF.

V gene TRBV5-1 combines with J gene TRBJ2-5; 8 positions match TRBD1. The CDR3 sequence is 14 residues long. The germline V gene has CDR1 SGHRS and CDR2 YFSETQ. V shed 0 bases, J shed 5 bases, and the junction held 3 bases outside the gene matches. Here the CDR3 reads CASSLGTGTETQYF. As DNA, the CDR3 is TGCGCCAGCAGCTTGGGGACAGGGACCGAGACCCAGTACTTC.

The rearrangement joins TRBV20-1 to TRBJ1-2; D is unresolved. This CDR3 region has 12 residues. The germline V gene has CDR1 DFQATT and CDR2 SNEGSKA (reference sequence). V was shortened by 4 bases and J by 1 base, with 7 bases between the two germline ends. DNA of the CDR3: TGCAGTGCTAACGGCCTTAACTATGGCTACACCTTC. Its protein product is CSANGLNYGYTF.

The V gene is TRBV3-1, the J gene TRBJ2-4, with TRBD1 identical over 10 bases. The germline V gene encodes CDR1 LGHDT and CDR2 YNNKEL (reference sequence). This CDR3 has 15 residues. Unmatched junction bases numbered 8, after V lost 4 bases and J lost 8 bases. The CDR3, as DNA: TGTGCCAGCAGCCTCCCGACGGACAGGGGGGACATTCAGTACTTC. Amino acid sequence: CASSLPTDRGDIQYF.

This clonotype was detected a few times. This rearrangement joins TRBV11-2 to TRBJ2-1; the match to TRBD2 covers 9 bases. V lost 3 bases, J lost 6 bases, and 3 bases stayed unmatched. Germline CDR1 and CDR2: SGHAT and FQNNGV. The CDR3 covers 14 residues. The CDR3 is CASSLREGINEQFF. The CDR3 DNA sequence: TGTGCCAGCAGCTTGCGGGAGGGGATCAATGAGCAGTTCTTC.

The chain uses TRBV14 and TRBJ2-5; TRBD2 matches at 7 bases. The J call may be wrong; the DNA end is better matched by TRBJ2-1. The CDR3 is 17 amino acids. Looked up from germline, CDR1 is SGHDN and CDR2 is FVKESK. The CDR3, as DNA: TGTGCCAGCAGCGCTTACTGGCGGGAGAAAGGCTACAATGAGCAGTTCTTC. Its translation is CASSAYWREKGYNEQFF.

The chain carries TRBV10-1 and TRBJ2-3; 7 bases line up with TRBD1. The J segment lost 1 base and the V segment lost 10 bases, leaving 2 bases of the junction unmatched. This CDR3 spans 12 amino acids. Germline CDR1 WNHNN, CDR2 SYGVQD (reference sequence). CDR3 in amino acids: CANRGGTDTQYF. The CDR3 DNA reads as TGCGCCAACAGGGGCGGCACAGATACGCAGTATTTT.

This chain joins TRBV7-9 and TRBJ2-1, with 7 bases lining up with TRBD1. Germline assignment: CDR1 SEHNR and CDR2 FQNEAQ (reference sequence). The V and J ends lost 5 bases and 8 bases, in that order; junction bases with no gene match: 6. This CDR3 comprises 13 residues. The CDR3 region has the DNA TGTGCCAGCAGCCCTAACAGGGGTGATGAGCAGTTCTTC. It codes for CASSPNRGDEQFF.

This chain uses TRBV7-8 with TRBJ2-7; tentatively, D is TRBD1 or TRBD2 (7 bases each). With 8 bases removed from V and 0 bases from J, the gap between germline ends came to 17 bases. Germline-derived CDR1 and CDR2 are SGHVS and FQNEAQ. This CDR3 contains 15 residues. Here the CDR3 reads CASQGGTIASYEQYF. In DNA, the CDR3 is TGTGCCAGCCAGGGGGGGACTATAGCCTCCTACGAGCAGTACTTC.

The chain employs TRBV28 and TRBJ2-7, with a tentative D call TRBD2 (6 bases). The CDR3 is 12 amino acids. Trimming removed 7 bases at V and 3 bases at J, with 10 bases between. In germline, CDR1 is MDHEN, CDR2 SYDVKM. CDR3 in amino acids: CASTDGGYEQYF. DNA for the CDR3: TGTGCCAGCACCGACGGGGGCTACGAGCAGTACTTC.

This clonotype was counted a few times. The junction departs from germline at one end; a sequencing error may be responsible. This chain connects TRBV12-3 or TRBV12-4 to TRBJ1-5, with D perhaps TRBD1 (5 bases). CDR3 length: 13 residues. CDR3 loop: CANSFRDGQPQHF. CDR3 nucleotides: TGTGCCAACAGTTTCCGGGACGGGCAGCCCCAGCATTTT.

This chain links TRBV2 with TRBJ1-2; D remains ambiguous. This CDR3 region has 18 residues. Germline loops: CDR1 SNHLY, CDR2 FYNNEI. V was pared by 0 bases and J by 6 bases, with 23 bases between. CDR3 sequence: CASSEARVLEDLRDGYTF. CDR3 coding DNA: TGTGCCAGCAGTGAAGCGCGGGTGTTGGAAGACCTGCGAGATGGCTACACCTTC.

There are a few counts of this clonotype. V usage is TRBV4-3 and J usage is TRBJ2-2, with 7 bases identical to TRBD1. Trimming removed 2 bases from V and 4 bases from J; junction bases left unmatched: 10. Germline loops: CDR1 LGHNA, CDR2 YSLEER. The CDR3 runs 17 residues. DNA of the CDR3: TGCGCCAGCAGCCAACTACTAGGGGGCCAGGGCACCGGGGAGCTGTTTTTT. Protein sequence: CASSQLLGGQGTGELFF.

V is TRBV28 and J is TRBJ1-2; no clear D gene. V was pared by 6 bases and J by 4 bases, with 12 bases between. Per germline, CDR1 MDHEN and CDR2 SYDVKM. This CDR3 contains 13 residues. Written as DNA, the CDR3 is TGTGCCAGCAGCTTTTTGAGGGCCTATGGCTACACCTTC. Its protein is CASSFLRAYGYTF.

The chain employs TRBV6-2 or TRBV6-3 and TRBJ1-1; 11 bases are shared with TRBD1. CDR3 length: 17 amino acids. Germline V CDR1 and CDR2: MNHEY, SVGEGT. Trimming removed 7 bases from V and 3 bases from J; junction bases left unmatched: 13. The CDR3: CASTVSGTGGRDTEAFF. CDR3 nucleotide sequence: TGTGCCAGCACTGTATCCGGGACAGGGGGTCGGGACACTGAAGCTTTCTTT.

The chain combines TRBV10-3 with TRBJ2-6; 7 positions agree with TRBD2. The ends lost 6 bases at V and 0 bases at J; junction bases unmatched: 11. This CDR3 has 18 amino acids. Per the germline V gene, CDR1 is ENHRY and CDR2 is SYGVKD. DNA of the CDR3: TGTGCCATCAGGACCGCGAGCGGGGAGAGCTCTGGGGCCAACGTCCTGACTTTC. This sequence encodes CAIRTASGESSGANVLTF.

This clonotype was seen more than once but under ten times. This chain connects TRBV11-1 to TRBJ2-6; D is ambiguous. The CDR3 runs to 21 residues. The ends were cut back, 5 bases at V and 1 base at J, with 27 bases in the middle. Germline CDR1 is SGHAT and CDR2 is FQDESV (reference sequence). The CDR3 DNA follows: TGTGCCAGCAGCAAGATAGGTTTCGGAATCCTCTCGAAGTCTGGGGCCAACGTCCTGACTTTC. This gives the protein CASSKIGFGILSKSGANVLTF.

V gene TRBV6-5 combines with J gene TRBJ2-5; D may match TRBD1 or TRBD2 (5 bases each). V was clipped by 4 bases and J by 4 bases, with 13 bases between them. Germline V gives CDR1 MNHEY, CDR2 SVGAGI. There are 14 residues in the CDR3. CDR3 loop: CASSFSAGRETQYF. The CDR3 nucleotides read TGTGCCAGCAGTTTCTCGGCAGGGAGAGAGACCCAGTACTTC.

The rearrangement links TRBV5-1 to TRBJ2-3; no reliable D call. This CDR3 is built from 14 residues. The germline V gene encodes CDR1 SGHRS and CDR2 YFSETQ. V lost 0 bases and J 2 bases, leaving 7 bases between the germline ends. The chain's CDR3 is CASSLGISTDTQYF. CDR3 coding DNA: TGCGCCAGCAGCTTGGGAATTTCCACAGATACGCAGTATTTT.

The CDR3 coding sequence is TGTGCCAGCAGTAAGGGAACAGGGCTGGAGGCCCAGTACTTC. This translates into CASSKGTGLEAQYF. The chain couples TRBV12-3 or TRBV12-4 to TRBJ2-5; a possible D gene is TRBD1 (6 bases). CDR3 length: 14 amino acids. Trimming stripped 5 bases from V and 9 bases from J, with 19 bases between.